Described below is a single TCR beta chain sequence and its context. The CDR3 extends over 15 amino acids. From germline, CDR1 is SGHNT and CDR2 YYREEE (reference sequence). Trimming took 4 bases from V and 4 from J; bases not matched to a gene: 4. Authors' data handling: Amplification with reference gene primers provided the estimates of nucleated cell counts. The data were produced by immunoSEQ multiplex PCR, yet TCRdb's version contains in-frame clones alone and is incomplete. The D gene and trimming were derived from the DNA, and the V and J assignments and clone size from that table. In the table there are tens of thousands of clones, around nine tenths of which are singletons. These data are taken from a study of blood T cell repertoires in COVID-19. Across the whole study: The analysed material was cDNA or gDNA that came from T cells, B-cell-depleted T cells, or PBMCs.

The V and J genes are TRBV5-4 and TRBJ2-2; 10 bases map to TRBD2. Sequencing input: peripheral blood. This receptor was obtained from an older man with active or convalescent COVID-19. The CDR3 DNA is TGTGCCAGCAGCCTAGCGGGAGTGGTCACCGGGGAGCTGTTTTTT. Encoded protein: CASSLAGVVTGELFF.